This record covers a single TCR beta chain. The target antigen is unknown. This entry comes from a study of graft-versus-host responses after intestinal transplantation. The overall study: Recipients were given multivisceral, liver-intestinal, or isolated intestinal transplants. Following induction with anti-thymocyte globulin, all recipients were given tacrolimus and steroids for two to three years. Study-level results: High graft-versus-host to host-versus-graft T cell clonal ratios marked allografts of patients with graft-donor macrochimerism. Researchers found peak circulating GvH clone levels linked to early post-transplant HvG declines.

The germline V and J ends were trimmed by 5 bases and 0 bases, with 8 bases remaining between them. Germline CDR1 SGHAT, CDR2 FQNNGV. The CDR3 is 14 residues long. Clones were sequenced by immunoSEQ multiplex PCR, and TCRdb holds only the in-frame ones, with some missing. Of approximately 71,000 clones in the sample, around 92% were seen once. The sample was unstimulated CD8+ T cells sorted from spleen or lymph node cells, taken before intestinal transplant. This receptor was taken from a human donor who received an intestinal transplant. J is TRBJ2-1 and V is TRBV11-2; D possibly corresponds to TRBD2 (5 bases). CDR3 residues: CASSLTSSYNEQFF. The CDR3 DNA is TGTGCCAGCAGCCTAACTAGCTCCTACAATGAGCAGTTCTTC.